This entry lists 2 T cell receptor beta chains sequenced from one sample in a study of T cells in Graves' hyperthyroidism and ophthalmopathy. Using RNA transcripts as the source, TCR beta CDR3 regions were amplified. During a first-round RT-PCR of the TCR CDR3, the HTBI primer set was used. MiXCR, applied by TCRdb to the multiplex PCR reads, yields one record per CDR3 protein. Altogether some 400,000 distinct CDR3 sequences are present, approximately 15% being singletons, with the ten largest covering 11%. The sample comprised blood. These receptors all stem from an older woman with Graves' hyperthyroidism.

This clonotype was recorded at least ten times. The chain has TRBV5-1 and TRBJ2-7, with 7 bases aligning to TRBD2. CDR3 length: 13 residues. Germline trimming cut 0 bases from V and 6 bases from J; bases unmatched to any gene: 3. The V gene's germline CDR1 is SGHRS and CDR2 YFSETQ. The CDR3 protein is CASSLGAGTEQYF. CDR3 coding DNA: TGCGCCAGCAGCTTGGGAGCGGGGACCGAGCAGTACTTC.

In this sample, this clonotype turned up a few times. The V call is TRBV19, the J call TRBJ2-5; D is undetermined. With 3 bases removed from V and 5 bases from J, the gap between germline ends came to 10 bases. The CDR3 sequence is 13 residues long. Germline V lookup: CDR1 LNHDA, CDR2 SQIVND (reference sequence). In DNA, the CDR3 is TGTGCCAGTAGTATCTCGTTGAGGGAGACCCAGTACTTC. Translated, it gives CASSISLRETQYF.